Listed here are 26 T cell receptor beta chains from one sample, sequenced in a study of breast tumors, draining lymph nodes, adjacent tissues. Each CDR3 protein is one row after TCRdb ran MiXCR on the multiplex PCR reads. The sample records roughly 120,000 distinct CDR3 sequences, 20% being singletons. Breast cancer patients provided tissue from their axillary draining lymph nodes. Sequencing was done on a sample of axillary lymph node tissue. The source is a female donor with breast cancer. Some clones in this sample may be carry-over from other donors' samples.

This clonotype was counted many times. The chain uses TRBV20-1 and TRBJ2-7, with D hard to call. This CDR3 is 11 amino acids long. Germline CDR1 is DFQATT and CDR2 is SNEGSKA (reference sequence). V lost 0 bases and J 1 base, leaving 1 base between the germline ends. The CDR3 loop reads CSARDSYEQYF. The CDR3 region has the DNA TGCAGTGCTAGAGATTCCTACGAGCAGTACTTC.

V usage is TRBV3-1 and J usage is TRBJ2-1, with TRBD2 as a possible D gene (6 bases). Deletions cut 1 base from V and 4 bases from J, with 20 bases between. CDR1 is LGHDT and CDR2 is YNNKEL in the germline V gene (reference sequence). The CDR3 runs to 18 residues. The CDR3: CASSQVGSGLGTYNEQFF. The CDR3 DNA sequence: TGTGCCAGCAGCCAAGTGGGAAGCGGGCTCGGGACGTACAATGAGCAGTTCTTC.

Details on this clonotype: A much bigger clone sits one base away, suggesting this may be a read error. V is TRBV6-1 and J is TRBJ2-7, with D hard to call. The CDR3 consists of 15 residues. Germline CDR1 is MNHNS and CDR2 is SASEGT. The CDR3 region has the DNA TGTGCCAGCAGTGAATTTCCAGCCTTCTCCTGCGAGCAGTACTTC. The encoded protein is CASSEFPAFSCEQYF.

This clonotype was seen many times. This chain uses TRBV6-1 with TRBJ2-3; 7 bases are a match to TRBD1. V dropped 1 base and J dropped 6; count of bases not matched to a gene: 7. This CDR3 has 15 amino acids. The germline CDR1 and CDR2 sequences are MNHNS and SASEGT. CDR3 sequence: CASSEEGALWDTQYF. Written as DNA, the CDR3 is TGTGCCAGCAGTGAAGAGGGGGCCCTTTGGGATACGCAGTATTTT.

The V call is TRBV29-1, the J call TRBJ2-3, with D tentatively TRBD2 (6 bases). The germline V gene encodes CDR1 SQVTM and CDR2 ANQGSEA. The CDR3 has 13 amino acids. Between the trimmed V and J ends, which lost 4 bases and 4 bases, there was a span of 12 bases. The CDR3 DNA reads as TGCAGCGTTGGGTCACTAGCACCAGATACGCAGTATTTT. Residues: CSVGSLAPDTQYF.

On this clonotype: Sequence at one end of the junction differs from germline and may be a read error. The chain has TRBV18 and TRBJ2-3, with 9 bases matching TRBD2. The germline V gene has CDR1 KGHSH and CDR2 LQKENI. The CDR3 loop spans 15 amino acids. CDR3 sequence reads: CASSPGSGGTDTRYF. In DNA form, the CDR3 reads TGTGCCAGCTCACCAGGTAGCGGGGGCACAGATACGCGGTATTTT.

This clonotype was observed at least ten times. The V call is TRBV2, the J call TRBJ2-6; D gene unclear. CDR1 and CDR2 (germline): SNHLY, FYNNEI. The ends were cut back, 4 bases at V and 0 bases at J, with 4 bases in the middle. This CDR3 is 14 amino acids long. CDR3 coding DNA: TGTGCCAGCAGTGGTCTCTCTGGGGCCAACGTCCTGACTTTC. Protein sequence: CASSGLSGANVLTF.

In its sample, this clonotype was seen many times. The V and J genes are TRBV9 and TRBJ1-2, with 7 bases identical to TRBD1. The V and J ends lost 5 bases and 3 bases, in that order; junction bases with no gene match: 13. Germline CDR1 SGDLS, CDR2 YYNGEE. The CDR3 loop spans 16 amino acids. CDR3 in amino acids: CASRDLGTALDYGYTF. CDR3 DNA: TGTGCCAGCAGAGACCTAGGGACAGCTCTCGACTATGGCTACACCTTC.

With respect to this clonotype: Being one base from a much bigger clone, this may be a read error. This rearrangement joins TRBV7-2 to TRBJ2-1, with D unclear. Germline V gene data show CDR1 as SGHTA and CDR2 as FQGNSA. CDR3 length: 16 amino acids. The CDR3 loop is CASSPQPPSSYNEQLF. As DNA, the CDR3 is TGTGCCAGCAGCCCACAGCCACCGAGCTCCTACAATGAGCAGCTCTTC.

Notes on this clonotype: A much larger clonotype is one base distant, so this may be a read error. The genes are TRBV6-4 and TRBJ2-1; D unclear. The CDR3 spans 14 residues. Trimming removed 5 bases at V and 11 bases at J, with 19 bases between. The V gene's germline CDR1 is MRHNA and CDR2 SNTAGT. CDR3: CASSYNSRSGKQFF. DNA for the CDR3: TGTGCCAGCAGTTACAATAGCCGGTCAGGCAAGCAGTTCTTC.

At least ten counts were recorded for this clonotype. The chain joins TRBV7-9 to TRBJ2-7; unclear D gene. Per the germline V gene, CDR1 is SEHNR and CDR2 is FQNEAQ (reference sequence). CDR3 size: 15 residues. V was shortened by 1 base and J by 0 bases, with 10 bases between the two germline ends. This CDR3 is CASSLVSIGSYEQYF. The CDR3 coding sequence is TGTGCCAGCAGCTTAGTTTCTATTGGCTCCTACGAGCAGTACTTC.

This clonotype has at least ten counts. This chain uses TRBV5-1 with TRBJ2-7; no clear D gene. V lost 0 bases, J lost 0 bases, and 10 bases lay in between. This CDR3 contains 15 residues. Germline values: CDR1 SGHRS, CDR2 YFSETQ. The CDR3: CASSLGSLSSYEQYF. In nucleotides, the CDR3 is TGCGCCAGCAGCTTGGGCTCCTTAAGCTCCTACGAGCAGTACTTC.

In its sample, this clonotype was seen many times. The rearrangement uses TRBV7-8 and TRBJ2-2; no clear D gene. The germline V and J ends were trimmed by 1 base and 8 bases, with 5 bases remaining between them. The CDR3 has 12 residues. Germline loops: CDR1 SGHVS, CDR2 FQNEAQ. This CDR3 is CASSLVRGELFF. CDR3 nucleotide sequence: TGTGCCAGCAGCTTAGTCAGGGGGGAGCTGTTTTTT.

This clonotype was counted ten times or more. This sequence joins TRBV9 and TRBJ2-1, with 14 positions matching TRBD2. The J segment lost 10 bases and the V segment lost 4 bases, leaving 10 bases of the junction unmatched. Germline V CDR1 and CDR2: SGDLS, YYNGEE. The CDR3 sequence is 16 residues long. Written as DNA, the CDR3 is TGTGCCAGCAGCAAAGGGACTAGCGGGAGACTAAGCGAGCAGTTCTTC. This encodes CASSKGTSGRLSEQFF.

In this sample, this clonotype turned up many times. The chain links TRBV10-3 to TRBJ2-7; 8 nucleotides line up with TRBD2. The V gene end was trimmed by 0 bases and the J gene end by 0 bases; junction bases not matched to a gene: 4. In germline, CDR1 is ENHRY, CDR2 SYGVKD. The CDR3 is made up of 16 amino acids. The CDR3 loop is CAISESKLADSYEQYF. In nucleotides, the CDR3 is TGTGCCATCAGTGAGTCGAAACTAGCGGACTCCTACGAGCAGTACTTC.

This clonotype was seen at least ten times. The gene calls are TRBV4-2 and TRBJ2-3; either TRBD1 or TRBD2 may supply D (5 bases each). V lost 0 bases to trimming and J lost 9 bases, with 10 bases between them. The CDR3 is 13 amino acids. From germline, CDR1 is LGHNA and CDR2 YNFKEQ. The CDR3 is CASSQDPRGTQYF. The CDR3 nucleotides are TGTGCCAGCAGCCAAGATCCGAGGGGCACGCAGTATTTT.

This chain links TRBV24-1 with TRBJ2-4; 9 nucleotides agree with TRBD1. V gave up 4 bases and J gave up 2 bases; unmatched junction bases: 11. There are 18 residues in the CDR3. Per the germline V gene, CDR1 is KGHDR and CDR2 is SFDVKD. In DNA, the CDR3 is TGTGCCACCAGTGAAGTCGGGACAGGGAGGGAACCCAAAAACATTCAGTACTTC. It is translated as CATSEVGTGREPKNIQYF.

This clonotype has a count of ten or more. The chain employs TRBV18 and TRBJ2-5; unclear D gene. Looked up from germline, CDR1 is KGHSH and CDR2 is LQKENI. The CDR3 length is 13 residues. V shed 3 bases and J shed 0 bases, with 5 bases lying between them. The CDR3 DNA follows: TGTGCCAGCTCACCTTCGTACCAAGAGACCCAGTACTTC. Its protein product is CASSPSYQETQYF.

This clonotype was observed at least ten times. The J gene is TRBJ2-5, the V gene TRBV29-1, with no clear D. In germline, CDR1 is SQVTM, CDR2 ANQGSEA. The CDR3 spans 13 residues. Trimming took 4 bases from V and 4 from J, leaving 13 bases between them. CDR3 bases: TGCAGCGTTGTATCAGGCGGCGGAGAGACCCAGTACTTC. Its protein is CSVVSGGGETQYF.

This clonotype was counted ten times or more. V is TRBV24-1 and J is TRBJ1-2; unclear D gene. CDR1 KGHDR and CDR2 SFDVKD come from the germline V gene. Trimming pared 3 bases from V and 4 bases from J, leaving 5 bases between. The CDR3 is 12 amino acids. CDR3 nucleotide sequence: TGTGCCACCAGTGATATGATCTATGGCTACACCTTC. Translation gives CATSDMIYGYTF.

This clonotype was detected ten times or more. V is TRBV4-1 and J is TRBJ2-7; D gene uncertain. Germline CDR1 is MGHRA and CDR2 is YSYEKL. This CDR3 is built from 13 residues. The V end was cut by 0 bases, the J end by 1 base, with 4 bases between. This CDR3 reads CASSQERSYEQYF. The CDR3 coding sequence is TGCGCCAGCAGCCAAGAGCGATCCTACGAGCAGTACTTC.

Notes on this clonotype: This may be a read error: a much more frequent sequence differs by one nucleotide. This likely comes from a read error, as the CDR3 has no conserved phenylalanine or tryptophan at its end. The chain uses TRBV5-1 and TRBJ2-5; no reliable D call. V was pared by 2 bases and J by 2 bases, with 4 bases between. The CDR3 totals 12 residues. Looked up from germline, CDR1 is SGHRS and CDR2 is YFSETQ. CDR3 in amino acids: CASSFSQETQYS. DNA of the CDR3: TGCGCCAGCAGCTTTTCTCAAGAGACCCAGTACTCC.

This clonotype was recorded a few times. The DNA is left out, because the CDR3 cannot be placed on it with certainty; the CDR3 is given as TCRdb lists it. The chain has TRBV19 and TRBJ2-1; TRBD2, as called in the table, went unchecked against the DNA. Germline lookup yields CDR1 LNHDA and CDR2 SQIVND (reference sequence). Ends included, the CDR3 has 15 residues. The CDR3 loop reads CASTSRDYTFGEQFF.

Ten or more counts support this clonotype. This chain connects TRBV7-9 to TRBJ2-7, with no clear D. Germline CDR1 and CDR2: SEHNR and FQNEAQ (reference sequence). V lost 1 base to trimming and J lost 6 bases, with 7 bases between them. This CDR3 has 12 residues. For the CDR3, the DNA is TGTGCCAGCAGCTTAGAGGTGGGCGAGCAGTACTTC. Protein: CASSLEVGEQYF.

Comment on this clonotype: A clone one base away is much larger, so this may be a read error. The V gene is TRBV6-6, the J gene TRBJ1-2, with 9 bases matching TRBD1. Per germline, CDR1 MNHNY and CDR2 SVGAGI (reference sequence). V lost 2 bases, J lost 8 bases, and 3 bases stayed unmatched. The CDR3 extends over 13 amino acids. The DNA of the CDR3 is TGTGCCAGCAGTTACCGGGACAGGGAGGGCTACACCTTC. Translation gives CASSYRDREGYTF.

This clonotype has ten or more counts. The gene calls are TRBV25-1 and TRBJ2-1; 11 bases are shared with TRBD2. The CDR3 sequence is 16 residues long. The germline gives CDR1 MGHDK, CDR2 SYGVNS. J gave up 3 bases and V 5 bases, and 6 bases lay outside the gene matches. CDR3: CASSPRLAGLYNEQFF. For the CDR3, the DNA is TGTGCCAGCAGTCCAAGACTAGCGGGACTCTACAATGAGCAGTTCTTC. The full variable domain, its missing parts supplied by reference TRBV25-1 and TRBJ2-1, is EADIYQTPRYLVIGTGKKITLECSQTMGHDKMYWYQQDPGMELHLIHYSYGVNSTEKGDLSSESTVSRIRTEHFPLTLESARPSHTSQYLCASSPRLAGLYNEQFFGPGTRLTVL.